This passage covers 23 T cell receptor beta chains from one sample sequenced in a study of blood T cell repertoires in COVID-19. Clones were sequenced by immunoSEQ multiplex PCR, and TCRdb holds only the in-frame ones, with some missing. The sample carries hundreds of thousands of clones, around 90% recorded once. Specimen: PBMCs or T cells enriched from blood (not recorded which). All receptors derive from a woman aged 18 to 35 who had recovered from COVID-19.

This clone was counted once. The gene calls are TRBV28 and TRBJ1-5, with TRBD1 matching 10 bases. Per germline, CDR1 MDHEN and CDR2 SYDVKM. The CDR3 length is 15 residues. V was clipped by 2 bases and J by 6 bases; unmatched bases: 4. The CDR3 reads CASSLGQGGAQPQHF. In DNA, the CDR3 is TGTGCCAGCAGTTTAGGACAGGGGGGGGCTCAGCCCCAGCATTTT.

The rearrangement uses TRBV7-2 and TRBJ1-3, with D tentatively TRBD1 (5 bases). Germline V CDR1 and CDR2: SGHTA, FQGNSA. Trimming took off 1 base at V and 2 bases at J, with 9 bases between the two ends. This CDR3 has 15 residues. This CDR3 is CASSLGLGPGNTIYF. CDR3 sequence (DNA): TGTGCCAGCAGCTTAGGCCTGGGGCCTGGAAACACCATATATTTT.

The chain joins TRBV28 to TRBJ2-2, with 9 bases aligning to TRBD2. The V gene end was trimmed by 4 bases and the J gene end by 9 bases; junction bases not matched to a gene: 12. Germline V gene sequence: CDR1 MDHEN, CDR2 SYDVKM. This CDR3 has 16 amino acids. CDR3 bases: TGTGCCAGCAGTTCACCCGGACTGGCGGGGGGGCGGGAGCTGTTTTTT. Its translation: CASSSPGLAGGRELFF.

This chain uses TRBV19 with TRBJ2-3; maybe TRBD2 (6 bases). Trimming stripped 3 bases from V and 3 bases from J, with 16 bases between. The germline V gene encodes CDR1 LNHDA and CDR2 SQIVND (reference sequence). The CDR3 runs 16 residues. CDR3 sequence: CASSMGLGRSTDTQYF. In nucleotides, the CDR3 is TGTGCCAGTAGTATGGGACTTGGACGTTCTACAGATACGCAGTATTTT.

The chain links TRBV30 to TRBJ1-6, with D maybe TRBD1 (5 bases). Looked up from germline, CDR1 is GTSNPN and CDR2 is SVGIG (reference sequence). The CDR3 is 15 residues long. V was clipped by 4 bases and J by 10 bases, with 20 bases between them. The CDR3 region has the DNA TGTGCCTGGACCTTACCCGGGACTACTCACTCACCCCTCCACTTT. Its translation is CAWTLPGTTHSPLHF.

The chain carries TRBV6-5 and TRBJ2-7, with D perhaps matching TRBD2 (5 bases). The CDR3 contains 15 residues. Germline V gives CDR1 MNHEY, CDR2 SVGAGI. V was cut by 2 bases and J by 6 bases, with 17 bases left in between. The DNA for the CDR3 is TGTGCCAGCAGTTACCTCGGAGGACGAAGCACCGAGCAGTACTTC. Protein: CASSYLGGRSTEQYF.

The chain carries TRBV5-1 and TRBJ2-7; weak D call: TRBD1 (6 bases). V lost 4 bases, J lost 0 bases, and 14 bases lay in between. Germline CDR1 and CDR2: SGHRS and YFSETQ. The CDR3 loop spans 15 amino acids. This CDR3 is CASSQVQGLSYEQYF. CDR3 DNA sequence: TGCGCCAGCAGCCAAGTACAGGGCCTCTCCTACGAGCAGTACTTC.

This chain links TRBV28 with TRBJ2-1; the D gene is possibly TRBD1 (6 bases). Germline V gene lookup returns CDR1 MDHEN and CDR2 SYDVKM. This CDR3 spans 16 amino acids. Trimming pared 8 bases from V and 4 bases from J, leaving 21 bases between. The CDR3 DNA reads TGTGCCAGCTTTAGCAGGGGATCCCACCATTACAATGAGCAGTTCTTC. Translating gives CASFSRGSHHYNEQFF.

CDR3: CASSRVQLTAPPKFDEQYF. The CDR3 bases are TGTGCCAGCAGTCGAGTACAACTGACAGCCCCTCCCAAATTCGACGAGCAGTACTTC. The V and J genes are TRBV6-6 and TRBJ2-7; D might be TRBD1 (5 bases). Trimming shortened V by 5 bases and J by 5 bases, and 31 bases separated the two germline ends. CDR1 is MNHNY, CDR2 SVGAGI, per germline (reference sequence). The length of the CDR3 is 19 residues.

V is TRBV3-1 (or the pseudogene TRBV3-2) and J is TRBJ2-3, with 7 bases fitting TRBD1. In germline, CDR1 is LGHDT, CDR2 YNNKEL (reference sequence). V was pared by 1 base and J by 14 bases, with 15 bases of the junction left unmatched. CDR3 length equals 15 residues. CDR3 region: CASSQGAPTGWSLYF. CDR3 sequence (DNA): TGTGCCAGCAGCCAAGGTGCCCCGACAGGGTGGTCCCTGTATTTT.

The rearrangement joins TRBV4-3 to TRBJ2-3; 10 bases agree with TRBD2. With V trimmed by 1 base and J by 1 base, 2 bases remained unmatched. The CDR3 consists of 16 residues. CDR1 and CDR2 (germline): LGHNA, YSLEER. The DNA for the CDR3 is TGCGCCAGCAGCCAAGCTAGCGGGGGCCGCACAGATACGCAGTATTTT. Its translation: CASSQASGGRTDTQYF.

V usage is TRBV3-1 (or the pseudogene TRBV3-2) and J usage is TRBJ2-3; D gene ambiguous. CDR1 and CDR2 (germline): LGHDT, YNNKEL (reference sequence). The CDR3 extends over 14 amino acids. The V and J ends lost 0 bases and 10 bases respectively, with 14 bases between them. The CDR3 region has the DNA TGTGCCAGCAGCCAAGATGCCCTCTCCCGGGCGCAGTATTTT. Translated: CASSQDALSRAQYF.

This chain joins TRBV25-1 and TRBJ1-1; TRBD1 aligns across 9 bases. V lost 4 bases, J lost 4 bases, and 7 bases stayed unmatched. The CDR3 totals 15 residues. Germline-derived CDR1 and CDR2 are MGHDK and SYGVNS. CDR3: CASSASRQGGTEAFF. The DNA of the CDR3 is TGTGCCAGCAGTGCCTCGAGACAGGGGGGCACTGAAGCTTTCTTT.

The J gene is TRBJ2-7, the V gene TRBV7-2; 12 bases agree with TRBD2. The CDR3 runs to 16 residues. After removal of 2 bases from V and 3 bases from J, the junction contained 5 bases not matched to a gene. Germline V CDR1 and CDR2: SGHTA, FQGNSA. The chain's CDR3 is CASSLLAGGPFYEQYF. The CDR3 region has the DNA TGTGCCAGCAGCTTACTAGCGGGAGGGCCTTTCTACGAGCAGTACTTC. Full variable domain (outside the CDR3, taken from reference TRBV7-2 and TRBJ2-7): GAGVSQSPSNKVTEKGKDVELRCDPISGHTALYWYRQSLGQGLEFLIYFQGNSAPDKSGLPSDRFSAERTGGSVSTLTIQRTQQEDSAVYLCASSLLAGGPFYEQYFGPGTRLTVT.

The rearrangement uses TRBV5-1 and TRBJ2-5; D gene uncertain. Trimming shortened V by 0 bases and J by 5 bases, and 14 bases separated the two germline ends. Per the germline V gene, CDR1 is SGHRS and CDR2 is YFSETQ. The CDR3 is 15 residues long. The CDR3 DNA follows: TGCGCCAGCAGCTTGGGTGCGAGTACGCACGAGACCCAGTACTTC. As protein: CASSLGASTHETQYF.

The V and J genes are TRBV7-8 and TRBJ2-2, with 7 bases identical to TRBD1. The CDR3 consists of 16 residues. Trimming at V came to 11 bases and at J to 5 bases, leaving 17 bases not matched to a gene. Per the germline V gene, CDR1 is SGHVS and CDR2 is FQNEAQ. The CDR3 sequence is CAGAQMTGSITGELFF. For the CDR3, the DNA is TGTGCCGGCGCTCAAATGACAGGGTCGATTACCGGGGAGCTGTTTTTT.

This chain uses TRBV7-9 with TRBJ2-5, with D hard to call. CDR1 and CDR2 (germline): SEHNR, FQNEAQ (reference sequence). This CDR3 spans 15 amino acids. V shed 5 bases and J shed 0 bases, with 13 bases lying between them. DNA of the CDR3: TGTGCCAGCAGCCCCCCCCTAATGTACCAAGAGACCCAGTACTTC. It codes for CASSPPLMYQETQYF.

The chain carries TRBV5-1 and TRBJ1-4; TRBD1 matches at 8 bases. Germline V gene sequence: CDR1 SGHRS, CDR2 YFSETQ. The CDR3 covers 13 residues. Trimming removed 6 bases from V and 4 bases from J; junction bases left unmatched: 2. The CDR3 coding sequence is TGCGCCAGCAAAGGACAGGGTAATGAAAAACTGTTTTTT. Translation: CASKGQGNEKLFF.

The DNA of the CDR3 is TGTGCCAGCAGAGGGGGGACAGGCAATTCACCCCTCCACTTT. It codes for CASRGGTGNSPLHF. The chain carries TRBV25-1 and TRBJ1-6; 8 bases are shared with TRBD1. This CDR3 is built from 14 residues. Germline CDR1 is MGHDK and CDR2 is SYGVNS. The junction had 5 bases not matched to a gene; V was cut back by 6 bases and J by 7 bases. Filled out from reference TRBV25-1 and TRBJ1-6, the complete variable domain reads EADIYQTPRYLVIGTGKKITLECSQTMGHDKMYWYQQDPGMELHLIHYSYGVNSTEKGDLSSESTVSRIRTEHFPLTLESARPSHTSQYLCASRGGTGNSPLHFGNGTRLTVT.

This clone has only a few counts. The CDR3 loop is CASSQIRGKYQPQHF. CDR3 DNA: TGTGCCAGCAGCCAAATTCGGGGAAAGTATCAGCCCCAGCATTTT. This chain joins TRBV14 and TRBJ1-5; no clear D gene. Germline CDR1 reads SGHDN; CDR2 reads FVKESK. The CDR3 covers 15 residues. Between the trimmed V and J ends, which lost 2 bases and 5 bases, there was a span of 13 bases.

The chain joins TRBV16 to TRBJ1-3; D is unclear. The germline gives CDR1 KGHSY, CDR2 FQNENV. Trimming removed 2 bases at V and 2 bases at J, with 13 bases between. CDR3 length: 16 residues. The CDR3 nucleotides read TGTGCCAGCAGCCAAGGTCACAGTCAACCTGGAAACACCATATATTTT. It translates to CASSQGHSQPGNTIYF.

The V call is TRBV7-2, the J call TRBJ2-7, with a tentative D call TRBD2 (5 bases). The germline V and J ends were trimmed by 1 base and 5 bases, with 9 bases remaining between them. Germline assignment: CDR1 SGHTA and CDR2 FQGNSA. The CDR3 runs to 13 residues. The CDR3 spells CASSLVSGDEQYF. For the CDR3, the DNA is TGTGCCAGCAGCTTAGTTTCCGGGGACGAGCAGTACTTC. The variable domain in full, completed from reference TRBV7-2 and TRBJ2-7, reads GAGVSQSPSNKVTEKGKDVELRCDPISGHTALYWYRQSLGQGLEFLIYFQGNSAPDKSGLPSDRFSAERTGGSVSTLTIQRTQQEDSAVYLCASSLVSGDEQYFGPGTRLTVT.

CDR3 DNA: TGTGCCAGCAGAAAACCGGGACAAGAGAGCAATCAGCCCCAGCATTTT. Its translation: CASRKPGQESNQPQHF. The J gene is TRBJ1-5, the V gene TRBV28, with D perhaps matching TRBD1 (6 bases). Per the germline V gene, CDR1 is MDHEN and CDR2 is SYDVKM. CDR3 length: 16 amino acids. V dropped 6 bases and J dropped 1 base, with 16 bases sitting between them.